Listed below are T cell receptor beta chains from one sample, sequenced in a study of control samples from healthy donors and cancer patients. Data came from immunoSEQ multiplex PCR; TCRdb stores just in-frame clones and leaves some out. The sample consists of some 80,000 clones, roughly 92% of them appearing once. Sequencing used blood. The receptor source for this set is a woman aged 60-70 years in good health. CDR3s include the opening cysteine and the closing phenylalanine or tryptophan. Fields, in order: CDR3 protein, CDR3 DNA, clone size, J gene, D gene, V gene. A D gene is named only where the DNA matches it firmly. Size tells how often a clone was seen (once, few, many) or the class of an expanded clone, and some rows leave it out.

CDR3aa: CAWSVNREQFF
CDR3nt: TGTGCCTGGAGTGTTAACCGGGAGCAGTTCTTC
abundance: -
j_gene: TRBJ2-1
d_gene: -
v_gene: TRBV30

CDR3aa: CASSYLGASMFDEQFF
CDR3nt: TGTGCCAGCAGTTACCTCGGGGCTAGTATGTTCGATGAGCAGTTCTTC
abundance: -
j_gene: TRBJ2-1
d_gene: -
v_gene: TRBV6-2/TRBV6-3

CDR3aa: CASSEGGTTYEQYF
CDR3nt: TGTGCCAGCAGTGAAGGAGGGACTACCTACGAGCAGTACTTC
abundance: -
j_gene: TRBJ2-7
d_gene: TRBD2
v_gene: TRBV6-1

CDR3aa: CASSTNRNTEAFF
CDR3nt: TGTGCCAGTAGTACGAACCGGAACACTGAAGCTTTCTTT
abundance: -
j_gene: TRBJ1-1
d_gene: -
v_gene: TRBV19

CDR3aa: CASATGGYYGYTF
CDR3nt: TGTGCCAGTGCGACAGGGGGGTACTATGGCTACACCTTC
abundance: -
j_gene: TRBJ1-2
d_gene: TRBD1
v_gene: TRBV19

CDR3aa: CASSELPGAVYEQYF
CDR3nt: TGTGCCAGCAGTGAACTCCCGGGTGCTGTTTACGAGCAGTACTTC
abundance: -
j_gene: TRBJ2-7
d_gene: -
v_gene: TRBV2

CDR3aa: CASSSGGWSGDTTDTQYF
CDR3nt: TGTGCCAGCAGTTCGGGTGGGTGGAGCGGGGATACCACAGATACGCAGTATTTT
abundance: -
j_gene: TRBJ2-3
d_gene: TRBD2
v_gene: TRBV28

CDR3aa: CASSKALAEAFF
CDR3nt: TGTGCCAGCAGCAAAGCGCTAGCTGAAGCTTTCTTT
abundance: -
j_gene: TRBJ1-1
d_gene: -
v_gene: TRBV21-1

CDR3aa: CASSLGSDTEAFF
CDR3nt: TGTGCCAGCAGTTTAGGTTCGGACACTGAAGCTTTCTTT
abundance: once
j_gene: TRBJ1-1
d_gene: -
v_gene: TRBV28

CDR3aa: CASSLGQGTTGELFF
CDR3nt: TGTGCCAGCAGCCTGGGACAGGGCACGACCGGGGAGCTGTTTTTT
abundance: -
j_gene: TRBJ2-2
d_gene: TRBD1
v_gene: TRBV4-2

CDR3aa: CASSTAGVDNYGYTF
CDR3nt: TGTGCCAGCTCTACCGCAGGAGTCGATAACTATGGCTACACCTTC
abundance: -
j_gene: TRBJ1-2
d_gene: -
v_gene: TRBV28